One sample yielded the 32 T cell receptor beta chains listed below, sequenced in a study of blood T cells in healthy people across ages. Using a J-beta primer mix together with a sample-barcoded 5' primer, a second PCR was run for roughly 6 to 11 cycles. Using its own MiXCR run on the 5' RACE reads, TCRdb lists one record per CDR3 protein. The data hold more than 650,000 distinct CDR3 sequences, with over 20% observed a single time. Sequencing was performed on blood. The receptors were gathered from a man between 65 and 85 years old in good health.

This clonotype was counted only a few times. The gene calls are TRBV7-6 and TRBJ2-5; 8 nucleotides agree with TRBD1. With 3 bases clipped from V and 1 base from J, the junction kept 4 bases outside the gene matches. CDR1 is SGHVS and CDR2 is FNYEAQ in the germline V gene. This CDR3 spans 15 amino acids. CDR3 amino acids: CASSFGQGTQETQYF. The CDR3 nucleotides are TGTGCCAGCAGCTTCGGACAGGGAACCCAAGAGACCCAGTACTTC.

This clonotype was seen a few times. The rearrangement links TRBV5-1 to TRBJ1-4; D is ambiguous. Germline CDR1 SGHRS, CDR2 YFSETQ. The CDR3 is made up of 15 amino acids. V was cut by 4 bases and J by 3 bases, with 13 bases left in between. This CDR3 reads CASSPGRGSNEKLFF. The CDR3 DNA reads as TGCGCCAGCAGCCCTGGCCGGGGATCTAATGAAAAACTGTTTTTT.

This clonotype was observed a handful of times. V is TRBV7-9 and J is TRBJ2-1; maybe TRBD2 (8 bases). Germline values: CDR1 SEHNR, CDR2 FQNEAQ (reference sequence). V was pared by 4 bases and J by 6 bases, with 28 bases between. The CDR3 extends over 19 amino acids. CDR3 nucleotide sequence: TGTGCCAGCAGCTCCAGACAGGGACGTACTAGCGGCCCCCTCAATGAGCAGTTCTTC. Encoded protein: CASSSRQGRTSGPLNEQFF.

The J gene is TRBJ1-1, the V gene TRBV12-3 or TRBV12-4; D is ambiguous. The length of the CDR3 is 14 residues. With 7 bases removed from V and 0 bases from J, the gap between germline ends came to 12 bases. CDR3: CASTPRVVNTEAFF. As DNA, the CDR3 is TGTGCCAGCACCCCCCGTGTAGTGAACACTGAAGCTTTCTTT.

The table lists this clonotype with a few counts. This chain joins TRBV28 and TRBJ1-5; D might be TRBD1 (5 bases). CDR1 MDHEN and CDR2 SYDVKM come from the germline V gene. The CDR3 length is 13 residues. V gave up 9 bases and J gave up 3 bases, with 12 bases separating them. In DNA form, the CDR3 reads TGTGCCAGTAAAGGGGTACTCAATCAGCCCCAGCATTTT. This translates into CASKGVLNQPQHF.

The chain employs TRBV4-1 and TRBJ2-2; maybe TRBD1 (5 bases). V shed 5 bases and J shed 3 bases, with 10 bases lying between them. The CDR3 loop spans 14 amino acids. Germline CDR1 and CDR2: MGHRA and YSYEKL. The CDR3 loop reads CASSWQTDTGELFF. CDR3 DNA: TGCGCCAGCAGCTGGCAGACAGACACCGGGGAGCTGTTTTTT.

The V gene is TRBV20-1, the J gene TRBJ2-1, with TRBD1 matching 7 bases. The DNA end is more similar to TRBJ2-7, so the J call may be wrong. Germline loops: CDR1 DFQATT, CDR2 SNEGSKA (reference sequence). This CDR3 has 14 residues. CDR3 DNA sequence: TGCAGTGCTAGACCGACAGGGAAACCCTACGAGCAGTACTTC. As protein: CSARPTGKPYEQYF.

The J gene is TRBJ2-7, the V gene TRBV29-1, with D possibly TRBD1 on 5 matching bases. Germline V lookup: CDR1 SQVTM, CDR2 ANQGSEA. The CDR3 extends over 12 amino acids. V shed 8 bases and J shed 0 bases, with 11 bases lying between them. The CDR3 coding sequence is TGCAGCATCAGGACAAACTCCTACGAGCAGTACTTC. It translates to CSIRTNSYEQYF.

This clonotype came up a few times. This chain uses TRBV29-1 with TRBJ2-2, with TRBD1 identical over 8 bases. The V and J ends lost 4 bases and 7 bases, in that order; junction bases with no gene match: 8. The CDR3 has 14 residues. Per germline, CDR1 SQVTM and CDR2 ANQGSEA. The DNA of the CDR3 is TGCAGCGTTGTCCCAGGGGGCTTTGGCGGGGAGCTGTTTTTT. Translated: CSVVPGGFGGELFF.

V is TRBV5-1 and J is TRBJ2-1; 11 bases agree with TRBD2. V trimming: 0 bases; J trimming: 10 bases; junction bases outside the gene matches: 6. Germline-derived CDR1 and CDR2 are SGHRS and YFSETQ. The CDR3 contains 15 residues. DNA of the CDR3: TGCGCCAGCAGCTTGGTTACTAGCGGGAGTTACGAGCAGTTCTTC. This encodes CASSLVTSGSYEQFF.

This clonotype has ten or more counts. The chain recombines TRBV14 with TRBJ2-7; D not certain. The V gene lost 1 base and the J gene lost 4 bases, with 5 bases spanning the gap. There are 12 residues in the CDR3. Germline CDR1 is SGHDN and CDR2 is FVKESK. CDR3 in amino acids: CASSQVGYEQYF. CDR3 in DNA: TGTGCCAGCAGCCAAGTGGGGTACGAGCAGTACTTC.

The chain has TRBV20-1 and TRBJ2-1, with 7 bases fitting TRBD2. This CDR3 comprises 16 residues. V lost 0 bases and J lost 4; bases outside the gene matches: 9. The V gene's germline CDR1 is DFQATT and CDR2 SNEGSKA (reference sequence). CDR3 nucleotide sequence: TGCAGTGCTAGAGATCAGTGGGGGGGACGATACAATGAGCAGTTCTTC. Encoded protein: CSARDQWGGRYNEQFF.

As regards this clonotype: One junction end does not reproduce the germline sequence, and a read error may be involved. V usage is TRBV5-5 and J usage is TRBJ2-5, with TRBD2 matching over 8 bases. Germline values: CDR1 SGHKS, CDR2 YYEKEE (reference sequence). The CDR3 covers 12 residues. The CDR3 DNA is TGTGCCAGCAGCGCAGAGCGGGAGCGTAGGTTCTTC. Amino acid sequence: CASSAERERRFF. Full variable domain (remainder filled in from reference TRBV5-5 and TRBJ2-5): DAGVTQSPTHLIKTRGQQVTLRCSPISGHKSVSWYQQVLGQGPQFIFQYYEKEERGRGNFPDRFSARQFPNYSSELNVNALLLGDSALYLCASSAERERRFFGPGTRLLVL.

Note on this clonotype: An end of the junction does not agree with germline; a read error may underlie this. V and J are TRBV5-1 and TRBJ2-7; D ambiguous. Germline lookup yields CDR1 SGHRS and CDR2 YFSETQ. CDR3 size: 15 residues. The CDR3 sequence is CASSLASGDSHEQYF. The CDR3 DNA reads TGCGCCAGCAGCTTGGCATCAGGCGACTCCCACGAGCAGTACTTC.

This chain links TRBV5-1 with TRBJ2-2; possibly TRBD1 for D (5 bases). The CDR3 is 14 amino acids. Per germline, CDR1 SGHRS and CDR2 YFSETQ. V lost 3 bases and J 3 bases, leaving 9 bases between the germline ends. The CDR3 coding sequence is TGCGCCAGCAGCTCGGACACCTACACCGGGGAGCTGTTTTTT. Amino acid sequence: CASSSDTYTGELFF.

The chain is built from TRBV28 and TRBJ2-5, with TRBD1 matching over 10 bases. Germline V gene sequence: CDR1 MDHEN, CDR2 SYDVKM. This CDR3 contains 14 residues. V lost 2 bases to trimming and J lost 7 bases; unmatched junction nucleotides: 4. The CDR3 is CASSLGDRGGTQYF. CDR3 in DNA: TGTGCCAGCAGTTTAGGGGACAGGGGCGGGACCCAGTACTTC.

The genes are TRBV30 and TRBJ2-7; 8 bases are a match to TRBD2. Judging by the DNA end, TRBJ2-5 fits better; the J call may be wrong. The CDR3 sequence is 16 residues long. The germline V gene encodes CDR1 GTSNPN and CDR2 SVGIG (reference sequence). The CDR3 DNA follows: TGTGCCTGGAGTGTACCCGAGCGGGAGATCGGGGAGACCCAGTACTTC. It specifies CAWSVPEREIGETQYF.

The chain recombines TRBV19 with TRBJ1-4; 7 bases line up with TRBD1. CDR1 and CDR2 (germline): LNHDA, SQIVND (reference sequence). The V segment lost 3 bases and the J segment 2 bases; nucleotides outside the gene matches: 0. The CDR3 length is 14 residues. CDR3 in DNA: TGTGCCAGTAGTATGACAGGGACTAATGAAAAACTGTTTTTT. As protein: CASSMTGTNEKLFF.

This clonotype was seen only a few times. The chain uses TRBV6-5 and TRBJ1-2; possible D gene TRBD1, 5 bases. Germline-derived CDR1 and CDR2 are MNHEY and SVGAGI. This CDR3 has 14 residues. Trimming pared 4 bases from V and 5 bases from J, leaving 14 bases between. The CDR3 is CASSSGTLLYGYTF. As DNA, the CDR3 is TGTGCCAGCAGTTCCGGGACCCTTCTATATGGCTACACCTTC.

The V gene is TRBV12-3 or TRBV12-4, the J gene TRBJ1-4; D call uncertain. The CDR3 extends over 12 amino acids. V was trimmed by 6 bases and J by 4 bases, leaving 6 bases between them. CDR3 sequence (DNA): TGTGCCAGCAGACGAAGTAATGAAAAACTGTTTTTT. Its translation is CASRRSNEKLFF.

This clonotype was counted only a few times. The chain combines TRBV20-1 with TRBJ2-3; the match to TRBD2 covers 8 bases. The CDR3 runs 15 residues. J gave up 3 bases and V 5 bases, and 10 bases lay outside the gene matches. From germline, CDR1 is DFQATT and CDR2 SNEGSKA (reference sequence). CDR3 sequence reads: CSAPELASGTDTQYF. The CDR3 DNA is TGCAGTGCTCCCGAACTTGCTAGCGGGACAGATACGCAGTATTTT.

The rearrangement uses TRBV20-1 and TRBJ2-1; D is perhaps TRBD1 or TRBD2 (5 bases each). Germline loops: CDR1 DFQATT, CDR2 SNEGSKA (reference sequence). CDR3 length equals 16 residues. V was trimmed by 2 bases and J by 8 bases, leaving 22 bases between them. CDR3: CSARSPPSGTRDEQFF. Written as DNA, the CDR3 is TGCAGTGCTAGAAGCCCTCCCAGCGGCACCAGGGATGAGCAGTTCTTC.

The V call is TRBV7-7, the J call TRBJ2-5, with 7 bases aligning to TRBD2. V shed 5 bases and J 11 bases; nucleotides not matched to a gene: 14. The CDR3 is 14 residues long. Per germline, CDR1 SSHAT and CDR2 FNYEAQ (reference sequence). The CDR3: CASSAGTIPYGQYF. The CDR3, as DNA: TGTGCCAGCAGCGCCGGGACTATCCCCTACGGGCAGTACTTC.

The chain joins TRBV29-1 to TRBJ2-2; D perhaps matches TRBD2 (6 bases). CDR3 length: 11 residues. Germline CDR1 is SQVTM and CDR2 is ANQGSEA. V dropped 7 bases and J dropped 6 bases, with 9 bases sitting between them. The CDR3 protein is CSGRDSGELFF. DNA for the CDR3: TGCAGCGGACGGGACTCCGGGGAGCTGTTTTTT.

V is TRBV4-3 and J is TRBJ2-5; D gene ambiguous. The CDR3 consists of 16 residues. Germline V CDR1 and CDR2: LGHNA, YSLEER. V shed 4 bases and J shed 4 bases, with 19 bases lying between them. The CDR3 sequence is CASSLEHAGLGETQYF. As DNA, the CDR3 is TGCGCCAGCAGCCTTGAACATGCTGGGCTAGGAGAGACCCAGTACTTC.

The rearrangement links TRBV10-3 to TRBJ2-1; TRBD1 aligns across 7 bases. V shed 6 bases, J shed 0 bases, and the junction held 2 bases outside the gene matches. The CDR3 spans 14 residues. In germline, CDR1 is ENHRY, CDR2 SYGVKD. This chain's CDR3 is CAIRRDSSYNEQFF. CDR3 DNA sequence: TGTGCCATCAGACGGGACAGCTCCTACAATGAGCAGTTCTTC.

The V and J genes are TRBV13 and TRBJ1-2, with D possibly TRBD1 on 6 matching bases. Germline V gives CDR1 PRHDT, CDR2 FYEKMQ (reference sequence). V lost 4 bases and J lost 1, with 13 bases in between. The CDR3 contains 15 residues. The CDR3 reads CASSSRQGHNYGYTF. As DNA, the CDR3 is TGTGCCAGCAGCTCCCGTCAGGGGCATAACTATGGCTACACCTTC.

The table lists this clonotype with a count of one. One end of the junction is discordant with germline, which a read error may explain. The chain couples TRBV12-3 or TRBV12-4 to TRBJ2-3; D is possibly TRBD2 (5 bases). The length of the CDR3 is 14 residues. CDR3 in DNA: TGTGCCAGCAGTACTAGAGGGAGTTACGATATGCAGTATTTT. Amino acids: CASSTRGSYDMQYF.

CDR3 sequence reads: CASSPIGGRIYGYTF. In DNA form, the CDR3 reads TGTGCCAGCAGCCCGATCGGGGGGCGCATCTATGGCTACACCTTC. The rearrangement links TRBV7-9 to TRBJ1-2, with D maybe TRBD1 (6 bases). V was trimmed by 5 bases and J by 4 bases, leaving 17 bases between them. CDR1 and CDR2 (germline): SEHNR, FQNEAQ (reference sequence). CDR3 size: 15 residues.

This clonotype came up a few times. The genes are TRBV29-1 and TRBJ2-1; TRBD1 agrees at 8 bases. The J call is uncertain, as TRBJ2-7 better fits the DNA end. The germline gives CDR1 SQVTM, CDR2 ANQGSEA. The CDR3 extends over 14 amino acids. The CDR3 protein is CSALLGGQDYEQYF. The CDR3, as DNA: TGCAGCGCCCTACTTGGGGGACAGGACTACGAGCAGTACTTC.

This clonotype was detected a few times. This sequence may be a read error, since a much larger clone differs from it by one base. The genes are TRBV5-5 and TRBJ2-7; D perhaps matches TRBD1 (6 bases). The DNA matches TRBJ2-1 better at its end, which makes the J call doubtful. Germline CDR1 is SGHKS and CDR2 is YYEKEE (reference sequence). The CDR3 consists of 14 residues. The CDR3: CACRGRNQGNEQFF. The CDR3 nucleotides are TGTGCCTGCAGAGGGAGAAATCAGGGGAATGAGCAGTTCTTC.

This clonotype was seen a few times. The V call is TRBV21-1, the J call TRBJ2-2; the table's D call, TRBD2, has no DNA check behind it. TRBV21-1 is reported as a pseudogene. The CDR3 loop spans 16 amino acids. The DNA for the CDR3 is TGTGCCAGCAGCAAAGAGCCGAGCGGCGGAGGCGGGGAGCTGTTTTTT. The encoded protein is CASSKEPSGGGGELFF.